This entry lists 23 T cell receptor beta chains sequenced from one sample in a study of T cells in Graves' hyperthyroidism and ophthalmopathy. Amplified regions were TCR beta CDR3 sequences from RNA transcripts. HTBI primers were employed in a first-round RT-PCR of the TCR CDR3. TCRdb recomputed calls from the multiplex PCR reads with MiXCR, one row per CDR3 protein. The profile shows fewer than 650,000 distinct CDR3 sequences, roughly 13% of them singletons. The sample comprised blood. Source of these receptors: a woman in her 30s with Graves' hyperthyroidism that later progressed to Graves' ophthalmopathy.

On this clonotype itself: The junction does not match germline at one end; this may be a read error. The DNA of the CDR3 is TGCACCAGCAGCTTGTTGGCTAGCGGGAGCCCTCGAGGTGGCGGGGAGCTGTTTTTC. Protein sequence: CTSSLLASGSPRGGGELFF. This sequence joins TRBV5-1 and TRBJ2-2; 10 bases line up with TRBD2. This CDR3 is built from 19 residues. CDR1 SGHRS and CDR2 YFSETQ come from the germline V gene.

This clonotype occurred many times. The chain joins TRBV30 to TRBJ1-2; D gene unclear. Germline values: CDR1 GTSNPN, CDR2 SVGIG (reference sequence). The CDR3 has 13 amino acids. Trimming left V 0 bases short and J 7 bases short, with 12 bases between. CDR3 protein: CAWSVLVPAGYTF. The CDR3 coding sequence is TGTGCCTGGAGTGTACTAGTGCCCGCTGGCTACACCTTC.

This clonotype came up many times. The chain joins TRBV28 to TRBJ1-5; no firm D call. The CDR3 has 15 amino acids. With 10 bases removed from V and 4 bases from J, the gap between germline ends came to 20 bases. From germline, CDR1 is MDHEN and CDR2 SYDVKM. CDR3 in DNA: TGTGCCATCCGCCGGGCCCTCAGCTCGAATCAGCCCCAGCATTTT. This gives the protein CAIRRALSSNQPQHF.

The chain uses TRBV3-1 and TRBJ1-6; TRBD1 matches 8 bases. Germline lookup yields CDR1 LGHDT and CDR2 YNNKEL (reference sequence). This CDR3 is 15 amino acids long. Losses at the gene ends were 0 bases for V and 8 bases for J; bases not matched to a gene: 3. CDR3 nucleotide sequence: TGTGCCAGCAGCCAAGATCCGACAGGGGATTCACCCCTCCACTTT. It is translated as CASSQDPTGDSPLHF.

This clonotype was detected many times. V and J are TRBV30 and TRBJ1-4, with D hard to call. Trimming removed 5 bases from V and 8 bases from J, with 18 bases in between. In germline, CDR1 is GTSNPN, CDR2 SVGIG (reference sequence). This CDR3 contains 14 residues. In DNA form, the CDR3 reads TGTGCCTGGGGTTATGTGGACGCCGCGGAAAAACTGTTTTTT. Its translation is CAWGYVDAAEKLFF.

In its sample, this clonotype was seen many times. In nucleotides, the CDR3 is TGTGCCAGCAGTTTTGAGGGGTTCGTTTCGGGCGAGCAGTACTTC. It yields the protein CASSFEGFVSGEQYF. J is TRBJ2-7 and V is TRBV6-2 or TRBV6-3; the D call may be TRBD1 or TRBD2 (5 bases each). Trimming removed 4 bases at V and 6 bases at J, with 19 bases between. Germline CDR1 and CDR2: MNHEY and SVGEGT. The CDR3 runs 15 residues.

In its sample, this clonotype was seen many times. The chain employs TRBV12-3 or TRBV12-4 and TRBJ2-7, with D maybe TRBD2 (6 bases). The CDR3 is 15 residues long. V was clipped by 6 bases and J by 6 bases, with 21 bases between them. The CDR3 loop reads CASSQSGGNTSEQYF. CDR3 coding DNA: TGTGCCAGCAGCCAAAGTGGGGGGAACACCTCCGAGCAGTACTTC.

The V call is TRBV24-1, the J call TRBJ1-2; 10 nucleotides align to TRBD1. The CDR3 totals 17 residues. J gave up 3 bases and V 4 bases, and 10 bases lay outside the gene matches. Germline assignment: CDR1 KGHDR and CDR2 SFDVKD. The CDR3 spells CATSDPTPGTGDYGYTF. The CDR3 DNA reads TGTGCCACCAGTGACCCGACCCCCGGGACAGGGGACTATGGCTACACCTTC.

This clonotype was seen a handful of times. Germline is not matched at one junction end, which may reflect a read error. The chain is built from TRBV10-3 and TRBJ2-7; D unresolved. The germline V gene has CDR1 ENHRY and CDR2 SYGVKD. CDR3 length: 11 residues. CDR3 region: CAISKSYEQYF. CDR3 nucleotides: TGTGCCATCAGTAAGTCCTACGAGCAGTACTTC.

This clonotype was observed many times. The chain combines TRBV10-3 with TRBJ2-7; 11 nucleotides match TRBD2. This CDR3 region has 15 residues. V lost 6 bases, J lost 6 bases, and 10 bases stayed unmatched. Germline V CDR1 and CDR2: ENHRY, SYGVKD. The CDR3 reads CAISGTSGGTSEQYF. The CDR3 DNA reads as TGTGCCATCAGCGGGACTAGCGGAGGGACCTCCGAGCAGTACTTC.

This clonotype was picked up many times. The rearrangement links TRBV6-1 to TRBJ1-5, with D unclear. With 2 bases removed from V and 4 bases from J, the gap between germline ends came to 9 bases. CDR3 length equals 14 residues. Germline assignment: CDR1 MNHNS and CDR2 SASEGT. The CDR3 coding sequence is TGTGCCAGCAGTGAAATGTCTTCTAATCAGCCCCAGCATTTT. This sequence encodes CASSEMSSNQPQHF.

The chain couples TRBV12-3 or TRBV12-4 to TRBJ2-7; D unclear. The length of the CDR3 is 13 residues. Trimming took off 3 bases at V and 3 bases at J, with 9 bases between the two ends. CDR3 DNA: TGTGCCAGCAGTTTCGACACCCACTACGAGCAGTACTTC. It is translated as CASSFDTHYEQYF.

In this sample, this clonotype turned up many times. For the CDR3, the DNA is TGCGCCAGCAGCTGGGACGTCCAACAGAAAAGATATGGCTACACCTTC. It translates to CASSWDVQQKRYGYTF. J is TRBJ1-2 and V is TRBV5-1, with a weak D call TRBD1 (5 bases). The germline V and J ends were trimmed by 3 bases and 5 bases, with 20 bases remaining between them. The germline gives CDR1 SGHRS, CDR2 YFSETQ. The CDR3 contains 16 residues. Supplemented by reference TRBV5-1 and TRBJ1-2, the full variable domain reads KAGVTQTPRYLIKTRGQQVTLSCSPISGHRSVSWYQQTPGQGLQFLFEYFSETQRNKGNFPGRFSGRQFSNSRSEMNVSTLELGDSALYLCASSWDVQQKRYGYTFGSGTRLTVV.

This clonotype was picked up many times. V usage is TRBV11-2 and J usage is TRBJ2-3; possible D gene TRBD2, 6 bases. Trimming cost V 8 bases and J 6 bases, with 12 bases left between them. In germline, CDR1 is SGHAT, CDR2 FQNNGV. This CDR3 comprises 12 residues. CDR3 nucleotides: TGTGCCAGCGCTAAGGGGAGGGATACGCAGTATTTT. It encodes CASAKGRDTQYF. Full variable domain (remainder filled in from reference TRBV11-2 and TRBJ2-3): EAGVAQSPRYKIIEKRQSVAFWCNPISGHATLYWYQQILGQGPKLLIQFQNNGVVDDSQLPKDRFSAERLKGVDSTLKIQPAKLEDSAVYLCASAKGRDTQYFGPGTRLTVL.

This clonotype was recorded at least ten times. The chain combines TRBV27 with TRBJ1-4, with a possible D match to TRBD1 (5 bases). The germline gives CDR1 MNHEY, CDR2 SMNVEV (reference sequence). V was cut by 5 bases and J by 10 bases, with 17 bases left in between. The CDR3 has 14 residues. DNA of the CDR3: TGTGCCAGCAGTCCCCTCGGGGGGGGTGGAAAACTGTTTTTT. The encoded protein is CASSPLGGGGKLFF.

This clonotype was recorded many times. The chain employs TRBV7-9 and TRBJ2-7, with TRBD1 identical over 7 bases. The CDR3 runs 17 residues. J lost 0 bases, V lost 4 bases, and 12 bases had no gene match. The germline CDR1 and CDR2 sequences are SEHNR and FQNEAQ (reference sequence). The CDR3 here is CASSSVGQSTFSYEQYF. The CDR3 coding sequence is TGTGCCAGCAGCTCTGTGGGACAGTCAACCTTCTCCTACGAGCAGTACTTC.

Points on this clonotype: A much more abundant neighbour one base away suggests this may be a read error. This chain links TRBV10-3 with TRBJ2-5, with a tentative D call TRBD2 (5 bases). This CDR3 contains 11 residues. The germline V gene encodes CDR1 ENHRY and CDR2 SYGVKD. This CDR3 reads CAISEWETQCF. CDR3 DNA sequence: TGTGCCATCAGTGAGTGGGAGACCCAGTGCTTC.

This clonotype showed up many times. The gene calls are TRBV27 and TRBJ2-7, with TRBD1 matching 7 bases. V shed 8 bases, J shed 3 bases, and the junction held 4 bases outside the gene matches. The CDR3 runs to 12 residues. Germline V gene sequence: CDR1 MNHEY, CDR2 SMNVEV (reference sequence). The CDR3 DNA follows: TGTGCCAGCGACAGGGTGGGCTACGAGCAGTACTTC. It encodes CASDRVGYEQYF.

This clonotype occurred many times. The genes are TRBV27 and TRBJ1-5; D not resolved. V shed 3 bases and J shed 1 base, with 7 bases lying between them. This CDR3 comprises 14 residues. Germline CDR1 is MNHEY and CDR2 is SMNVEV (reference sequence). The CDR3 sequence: CASSFTDSNQPQHF. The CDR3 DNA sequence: TGTGCCAGCAGTTTCACGGACAGCAATCAGCCCCAGCATTTT.

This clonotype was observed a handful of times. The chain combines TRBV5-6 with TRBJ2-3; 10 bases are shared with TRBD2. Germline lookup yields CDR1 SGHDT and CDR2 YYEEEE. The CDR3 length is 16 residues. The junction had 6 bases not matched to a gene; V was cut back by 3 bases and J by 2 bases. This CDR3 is CASSSRTSGYTDTQYF. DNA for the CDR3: TGTGCCAGCAGCTCTAGGACTAGCGGATACACAGATACGCAGTATTTT.

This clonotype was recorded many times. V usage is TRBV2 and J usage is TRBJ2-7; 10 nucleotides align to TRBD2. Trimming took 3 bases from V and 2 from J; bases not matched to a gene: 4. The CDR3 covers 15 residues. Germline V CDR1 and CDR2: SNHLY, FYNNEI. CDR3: CASSEGLANTYEQYF. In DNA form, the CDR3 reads TGTGCCAGCAGTGAGGGACTAGCGAACACCTACGAGCAGTACTTC. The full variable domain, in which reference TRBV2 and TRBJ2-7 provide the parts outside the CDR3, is EPEVTQTPSHQVTQMGQEVILRCVPISNHLYFYWYRQILGQKVEFLVSFYNNEISEKSEIFDDQFSVERPDGSNFTLKIRSTKLEDSAMYFCASSEGLANTYEQYFGPGTRLTVT.

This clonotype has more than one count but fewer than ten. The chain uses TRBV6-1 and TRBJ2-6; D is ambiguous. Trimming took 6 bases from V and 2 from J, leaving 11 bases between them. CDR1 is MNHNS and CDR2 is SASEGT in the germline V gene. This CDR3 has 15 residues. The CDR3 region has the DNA TGTGCCAGCAGGGGCGGAGACGCTGGGGCCAACGTCCTGACTTTC. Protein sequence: CASRGGDAGANVLTF.

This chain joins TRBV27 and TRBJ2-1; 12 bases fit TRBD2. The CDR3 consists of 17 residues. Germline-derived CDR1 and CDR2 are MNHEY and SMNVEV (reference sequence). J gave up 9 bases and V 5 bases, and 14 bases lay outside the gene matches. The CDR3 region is CASSNDRLAGAPGEQFF. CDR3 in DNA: TGTGCCAGCAGTAATGACCGACTAGCGGGAGCCCCAGGTGAGCAGTTCTTC.